The 18 T cell receptor beta chains below come from one sample, sequenced in a study of technical replicates of blood from a handful of donors. The method was immunoSEQ multiplex PCR; TCRdb's version includes in-frame clones alone and lacks a portion of them. The data show some 80,000 clones, with roughly four fifths seen just once and around 4% held by the top ten. Material for sequencing was PBMCs. These receptors all stem from a human donor in good health. Some clones in this sample may be carry-over from other donors' samples.

The gene calls are TRBV6-6 and TRBJ2-7, with TRBD1 matching over 9 bases. V lost 3 bases, J lost 6 bases, and 3 bases stayed unmatched. This CDR3 has 13 residues. CDR1 is MNHNY, CDR2 SVGAGI, per germline (reference sequence). The CDR3 region is CASSYSTGGEQYF. The CDR3 DNA follows: TGTGCCAGCAGTTATTCGACAGGGGGCGAGCAGTACTTC.

This clone counts as medium-sized (0.01 to 0.1%). The rearrangement uses TRBV13 and TRBJ1-1, with D possibly TRBD1 on 5 matching bases. From germline, CDR1 is PRHDT and CDR2 FYEKMQ (reference sequence). V was clipped by 1 base and J by 11 bases, with 23 bases between them. The CDR3 sequence is 16 residues long. The CDR3 DNA reads TGTGCCAGCAGCTTAGAAGGAGAGGCAACGGGGGAGGAGGCTTTCTTT. Translation: CASSLEGEATGEEAFF.

The chain recombines TRBV7-3 with TRBJ2-1; 7 bases line up with TRBD2. Losses at the gene ends were 1 base for V and 3 bases for J; bases not matched to a gene: 9. The CDR3 has 17 amino acids. CDR1 SGHTA and CDR2 FQGTGA come from the germline V gene. The CDR3 bases are TGTGCCAGCAGCTTAATAGCGGGCTTAGGAGGCTACAATGAGCAGTTCTTC. Its translation is CASSLIAGLGGYNEQFF.

This clone was seen once. CDR3 DNA sequence: TGTGCCAGTAGTGTGGGCTGGATCACTGAAGCTTTCTTT. As protein: CASSVGWITEAFF. The chain combines TRBV19 with TRBJ1-1; D remains ambiguous. The length of the CDR3 is 13 residues. CDR1 is LNHDA and CDR2 is SQIVND in the germline V gene (reference sequence). V was pared by 5 bases and J by 4 bases, with 11 bases between. Supplemented by reference TRBV19 and TRBJ1-1, the full variable domain reads DGGITQSPKYLFRKEGQNVTLSCEQNLNHDAMYWYRQDPGQGLRLIYYSQIVNDFQKGDIAEGYSVSREKKESFPLTVTSAQKNPTAFYLCASSVGWITEAFFGQGTRLTVV.

This sequence joins TRBV4-1 and TRBJ2-7; TRBD2 aligns across 14 bases. This CDR3 contains 17 residues. The trim removed 2 bases at V and 1 base at J, leaving 4 bases unmatched. Germline loops: CDR1 MGHRA, CDR2 YSYEKL. As DNA, the CDR3 is TGCGCCAGCAGCCAACTCGGACTAGCGGGAGGATCCTACGAGCAGTACTTC. This encodes CASSQLGLAGGSYEQYF.

CDR3 in amino acids: CASSSTRQGPYGEQYF. CDR3 sequence (DNA): TGTGCCAGCAGCTCGACCCGACAGGGACCTTATGGCGAGCAGTACTTC. The chain combines TRBV7-9 with TRBJ2-7, with 7 positions matching TRBD1. The CDR3 length is 16 residues. Germline CDR1 SEHNR, CDR2 FQNEAQ (reference sequence). J gave up 6 bases and V 4 bases, and 15 bases lay outside the gene matches. The full variable domain, rest sourced from reference TRBV7-9 and TRBJ2-7, is DTGVSQNPRHKITKRGQNVTFRCDPISEHNRLYWYRQTLGQGPEFLTYFQNEAQLEKSRLLSDRFSAERPKGSFSTLEIQRTEQGDSAMYLCASSSTRQGPYGEQYFGPGTRLTVT.

This chain links TRBV4-1 with TRBJ1-5, with 9 nucleotides matching TRBD1. CDR3 size: 17 residues. From germline, CDR1 is MGHRA and CDR2 YSYEKL. J was trimmed by 4 bases and V by 0 bases; bases with no gene match: 7. DNA of the CDR3: TGCGCCAGCAGCCAAGATCGGTTGGGGACAGGGAATCAGCCCCAGCATTTT. It is translated as CASSQDRLGTGNQPQHF.

V gene TRBV25-1 combines with J gene TRBJ2-5; D may be TRBD1 (6 bases). This CDR3 has 13 amino acids. Germline CDR1 and CDR2: MGHDK and SYGVNS. V was pared by 6 bases and J by 4 bases, with 12 bases between. CDR3 amino acids: CASRSGAVETQYF. DNA for the CDR3: TGTGCCAGCAGATCAGGGGCGGTAGAGACCCAGTACTTC.

This CDR3 is CASSYSGNHNEQFF. CDR3 DNA sequence: TGTGCCAGCAGTTACAGCGGGAACCACAATGAGCAGTTCTTC. The chain recombines TRBV11-1 with TRBJ2-1; 7 positions match TRBD2. Germline CDR1 is SGHAT and CDR2 is FQDESV (reference sequence). The CDR3 loop spans 14 amino acids. Germline trimming cut 6 bases from V and 5 bases from J; bases unmatched to any gene: 7.

CDR3 DNA: TGCGCCAGCAGCTATGACACGGCCTACGAGCAGTACTTC. Translated, it gives CASSYDTAYEQYF. The genes are TRBV5-1 and TRBJ2-7; no reliable D call. The CDR3 is made up of 13 amino acids. Trimming took 3 bases from V and 2 from J, leaving 9 bases between them. Germline assignment: CDR1 SGHRS and CDR2 YFSETQ.

J is TRBJ2-7 and V is TRBV25-1; tentatively, D is TRBD2 (5 bases). Germline CDR1 and CDR2: MGHDK and SYGVNS. Trimming removed 2 bases at V and 2 bases at J, with 7 bases between. The CDR3 is made up of 13 amino acids. In DNA, the CDR3 is TGTGCCAGCAGTGAAGACGGGACCTACGAGCAGTACTTC. The encoded protein is CASSEDGTYEQYF.

V is TRBV5-6 and J is TRBJ2-7; D gene ambiguous. The germline V gene encodes CDR1 SGHDT and CDR2 YYEEEE. V lost 0 bases and J lost 2, with 6 bases in between. The CDR3 length is 13 residues. This chain's CDR3 is CASSLGSAYEQYF. CDR3 DNA sequence: TGTGCCAGCAGCTTGGGCAGCGCCTACGAGCAGTACTTC.

J is TRBJ2-3 and V is TRBV7-9, with 9 bases lining up with TRBD2. The CDR3 spans 16 residues. V trimming: 1 base; J trimming: 3 bases; junction bases outside the gene matches: 5. The germline CDR1 and CDR2 sequences are SEHNR and FQNEAQ (reference sequence). CDR3 region: CASSLELAGTTDTQYF. CDR3 in DNA: TGTGCCAGCAGCTTAGAGCTAGCGGGAACAACAGATACGCAGTATTTT.

The rearrangement links TRBV2 to TRBJ2-5; 7 bases are shared with TRBD2. Losses at the gene ends were 7 bases for V and 0 bases for J; bases not matched to a gene: 8. The germline V gene has CDR1 SNHLY and CDR2 FYNNEI. The CDR3 is 15 residues long. The CDR3 DNA is TGTGCCAGCAAGCTAGCGGAAGGTAACCAAGAGACCCAGTACTTC. Translated: CASKLAEGNQETQYF.

V gene TRBV7-2 combines with J gene TRBJ1-1, with unresolved D. The CDR3 is 13 amino acids. The V end was cut by 2 bases, the J end by 7 bases, with 11 bases between. Germline CDR1 SGHTA, CDR2 FQGNSA. The CDR3 loop is CASSLMLHSEAFF. CDR3 sequence (DNA): TGTGCCAGCAGCTTAATGTTGCACAGTGAAGCTTTCTTT.

This rearrangement joins TRBV7-2 to TRBJ2-1, with D tentatively TRBD1 (5 bases). CDR3 length: 14 residues. Trimming removed 8 bases at V and 2 bases at J, with 13 bases between. From germline, CDR1 is SGHTA and CDR2 FQGNSA. The CDR3 region is CASLPGKTYNEQFF. As DNA, the CDR3 is TGTGCCAGCCTGCCAGGGAAAACCTACAATGAGCAGTTCTTC.

The chain links TRBV7-9 to TRBJ1-1; a possible D gene is TRBD1 (5 bases). CDR1 is SEHNR, CDR2 FQNEAQ, per germline (reference sequence). The CDR3 has 15 residues. V gave up 3 bases and J gave up 5 bases, with 16 bases separating them. In nucleotides, the CDR3 is TGTGCCAGCAGCTTGGGTACAGGATTAGGGACTGAAGCTTTCTTT. Residues: CASSLGTGLGTEAFF.

The rearrangement joins TRBV19 to TRBJ2-1; D not certain. The CDR3 has 12 residues. Germline CDR1 reads LNHDA; CDR2 reads SQIVND (reference sequence). V was clipped by 3 bases and J by 8 bases, with 8 bases between them. For the CDR3, the DNA is TGTGCCAGTAGTATTGGCCGGGATGAGCAGTTCTTC. Translation: CASSIGRDEQFF.